Following are 23 T cell receptor beta chains from one sample sequenced in a study of T-cell reconstitution after alpha-beta-depleted transplantation in children. Unique molecular identifiers were incorporated when the TCRbeta library was constructed. TCRdb itself ran the PCR reads through MiXCR, one entry per CDR3 protein. The data show fewer than 750,000 distinct CDR3 sequences, roughly 23% seen once. The sample consisted of PBMCs, mostly from graft donor cells, taken 360 days after TCRalphabeta/CD19-depleted stem cell transplant. These receptors were collected from a boy in the first two years of life who had a stem cell transplant for acute myeloid leukemia, so the T cells may come from the graft donor.

This clonotype was recorded many times. The rearrangement uses TRBV15 and TRBJ2-2, with D uncertain. V was trimmed by 1 base and J by 5 bases, leaving 17 bases between them. The CDR3 loop spans 17 amino acids. Germline V gene sequence: CDR1 LNHNV, CDR2 YYDKDF (reference sequence). DNA for the CDR3: TGTGCCACCAGCAGAGGAACTCTGCGCCCGAGGACCGGGGAGCTGTTTTTT. Translating it yields CATSRGTLRPRTGELFF.

This clonotype was seen ten or more times. The chain is built from TRBV28 and TRBJ2-4; D gene unclear. V dropped 2 bases and J dropped 0 bases, with 8 bases sitting between them. Germline V gene sequence: CDR1 MDHEN, CDR2 SYDVKM. CDR3 length: 15 residues. CDR3 nucleotide sequence: TGTGCCAGCAGTTTAACTGGAGAAGCCAAAAACATTCAGTACTTC. This gives the protein CASSLTGEAKNIQYF.

The chain has TRBV9 and TRBJ2-3; TRBD1 is a possible D gene (5 bases). CDR3 size: 14 residues. Per the germline V gene, CDR1 is SGDLS and CDR2 is YYNGEE. V lost 0 bases and J 4 bases, leaving 9 bases between the germline ends. CDR3 sequence (DNA): TGTGCCAGCAGCGTAGGTGGGGCAGCAGATACGCAGTATTTT. Translating gives CASSVGGAADTQYF.

This clonotype was picked up a small number of times. The rearrangement uses TRBV20-1 and TRBJ1-1; D may be TRBD1 (6 bases). Germline V lookup: CDR1 DFQATT, CDR2 SNEGSKA (reference sequence). V dropped 4 bases and J dropped 3 bases, with 12 bases sitting between them. This CDR3 has 13 amino acids. CDR3 residues: CSATTDSHTEAFF. In DNA, the CDR3 is TGCAGTGCTACGACGGACAGCCACACTGAAGCTTTCTTT.

The sample holds many counts of this clonotype. J is TRBJ2-1 and V is TRBV4-3; 9 positions match TRBD1. This CDR3 region has 14 residues. Unmatched junction bases numbered 1, after V lost 3 bases and J lost 4 bases. Germline V gene lookup returns CDR1 LGHNA and CDR2 YSLEER. CDR3 sequence: CASSQGQGYNEQFF. DNA of the CDR3: TGCGCCAGCAGCCAGGGACAGGGTTACAATGAGCAGTTCTTC.

This rearrangement joins TRBV9 to TRBJ1-2; tentatively, D is TRBD1 (5 bases). Germline CDR1 reads SGDLS; CDR2 reads YYNGEE. V was trimmed by 3 bases and J by 4 bases, leaving 19 bases between them. The CDR3 contains 16 residues. CDR3 sequence: CASSGSGTSSGYGYTF. The CDR3 DNA reads as TGTGCCAGCAGCGGCTCAGGGACGTCGAGCGGCTATGGCTACACCTTC.

This clonotype was recorded a few times. The chain joins TRBV29-1 to TRBJ1-1; D remains ambiguous. V lost 2 bases and J 0 bases, leaving 7 bases between the germline ends. Germline V CDR1 and CDR2: SQVTM, ANQGSEA. The CDR3 has 13 residues. Written as DNA, the CDR3 is TGCAGCGTTGAACGGAAGATGAACACTGAAGCTTTCTTT. Translating gives CSVERKMNTEAFF.

This clonotype was seen a handful of times. The chain combines TRBV7-6 with TRBJ2-5, with no clear D. The length of the CDR3 is 14 residues. The V gene's germline CDR1 is SGHVS and CDR2 FNYEAQ. V was pared by 8 bases and J by 1 base, with 14 bases between. The CDR3 is CASSYPYGQETQYF. For the CDR3, the DNA is TGTGCCAGCTCCTATCCGTATGGCCAAGAGACCCAGTACTTC.

The CDR3 DNA follows: TGTGCCAGCAGTGAGCCTCTTTTGCCCCCTCCGGGACAGTTGGAGCCTGAAGCTTTCTTT. This encodes CASSEPLLPPPGQLEPEAFF. The chain combines TRBV6-1 with TRBJ1-1; 7 nucleotides agree with TRBD1. CDR1 and CDR2 from the germline V gene are MNHNS and SASEGT. This CDR3 spans 20 amino acids. Germline trimming cut 3 bases from V and 6 bases from J; bases unmatched to any gene: 25.

This chain uses TRBV6-5 with TRBJ2-5; TRBD1 matches at 7 bases. J gave up 7 bases and V 4 bases, and 9 bases lay outside the gene matches. There are 14 residues in the CDR3. Germline V gene lookup returns CDR1 MNHEY and CDR2 SVGAGI. The chain's CDR3 is CASSLGGSGGTQYF. In nucleotides, the CDR3 is TGTGCCAGCAGTTTGGGCGGGTCAGGGGGGACCCAGTACTTC.

This clonotype was found a few times. The rearrangement uses TRBV4-3 and TRBJ2-3, with 15 positions matching TRBD2. The ends lost 0 bases at V and 3 bases at J; junction bases unmatched: 4. Germline lookup yields CDR1 LGHNA and CDR2 YSLEER. The CDR3 is 18 residues long. CDR3 nucleotides: TGCGCCAGCAGCCAAGAAAGGGGACTAGCGGGGGGAACAGATACGCAGTATTTT. Its protein product is CASSQERGLAGGTDTQYF.

This clonotype was counted many times. The CDR3 DNA sequence: TGCAGCGTCGACAAGAACACCGGGGAGCTGTTTTTT. It specifies CSVDKNTGELFF. The rearrangement links TRBV29-1 to TRBJ2-2; D not certain. CDR1 and CDR2 (germline): SQVTM, ANQGSEA. V lost 6 bases and J lost 1, with 6 bases in between. This CDR3 has 12 amino acids.

This chain uses TRBV5-1 with TRBJ2-5; no definite D call. Germline assignment: CDR1 SGHRS and CDR2 YFSETQ. V lost 1 base, J lost 5 bases, and 12 bases lay in between. The CDR3 is 14 amino acids. CDR3 DNA: TGCGCCAGCAGCTTGAATGCCATAGGGGAGACCCAGTACTTC. Translating it yields CASSLNAIGETQYF.

The chain is built from TRBV27 and TRBJ2-1; D gene unclear. The CDR3 is made up of 13 amino acids. Trimming stripped 8 bases from V and 7 bases from J, with 15 bases between. From germline, CDR1 is MNHEY and CDR2 SMNVEV (reference sequence). The CDR3 loop is CASRPGLPNEQFF. For the CDR3, the DNA is TGTGCCAGCCGACCGGGCCTCCCTAATGAGCAGTTCTTC.

This clonotype was detected only once. The rearrangement joins TRBV4-1 to TRBJ2-3; 11 nucleotides agree with TRBD1. Germline CDR1 reads MGHRA; CDR2 reads YSYEKL. The CDR3 loop spans 16 amino acids. V lost 4 bases, J lost 2 bases, and 5 bases stayed unmatched. The CDR3 spells CASSRGTGGITDTQYF. The CDR3 nucleotides are TGCGCCAGCAGCCGCGGGACAGGGGGGATCACAGATACGCAGTATTTT.

This clonotype was seen repeatedly, ten times or more. The chain uses TRBV29-1 and TRBJ2-2; D gene ambiguous. The CDR3 contains 14 residues. V lost 4 bases to trimming and J lost 7 bases, with 16 bases between them. CDR1 is SQVTM and CDR2 is ANQGSEA in the germline V gene. CDR3 loop: CSVGRNRGDGELFF. CDR3 bases: TGCAGCGTTGGACGTAATAGAGGAGACGGGGAGCTGTTTTTT.

V and J are TRBV12-3 or TRBV12-4 and TRBJ2-6; D not resolved. This CDR3 is built from 15 residues. Trimming left V 6 bases short and J 0 bases short, with 9 bases between. CDR3 bases: TGTGCCAGCAGCCTGCCGCACTCTGGGGCCAACGTCCTGACTTTC. Its protein product is CASSLPHSGANVLTF.

This clonotype appeared once. The chain is built from TRBV7-9 and TRBJ1-4; D unresolved. V was cut by 5 bases and J by 0 bases, with 16 bases left in between. Germline CDR1 SEHNR, CDR2 FQNEAQ (reference sequence). The CDR3 totals 17 residues. The CDR3 loop is CASSPGRRFATNEKLFF. In DNA, the CDR3 is TGTGCCAGCAGCCCCGGACGGAGGTTTGCAACTAATGAAAAACTGTTTTTT.

This clonotype was detected ten times or more. The CDR3 loop reads CSASENLRTGLSGEQFF. The CDR3 nucleotides read TGCAGTGCTAGTGAAAATTTGCGGACTGGACTATCCGGTGAGCAGTTCTTC. The V gene is TRBV20-1, the J gene TRBJ2-1, with D perhaps matching TRBD2 (6 bases). Germline values: CDR1 DFQATT, CDR2 SNEGSKA (reference sequence). The CDR3 extends over 17 amino acids. The V end lost 3 bases, the J end lost 9 bases, and 27 bases lay between the germline ends.

CDR3 in amino acids: CASSVDRGRRGYTF. CDR3 nucleotide sequence: TGCGCCAGCAGCGTGGACAGGGGACGGAGAGGCTACACCTTC. This chain links TRBV5-1 with TRBJ1-2; 9 bases are shared with TRBD1. The CDR3 spans 14 residues. The V gene's germline CDR1 is SGHRS and CDR2 YFSETQ. With V trimmed by 4 bases and J by 8 bases, 9 bases remained unmatched.

This chain links TRBV4-2 with TRBJ2-5; 7 bases fit TRBD1. Per germline, CDR1 LGHNA and CDR2 YNFKEQ. This CDR3 has 14 residues. Trimming cost V 3 bases and J 5 bases; bases outside gene matches: 6. CDR3 sequence reads: CASSHGTTGETQYF. The CDR3 nucleotides read TGTGCCAGCAGCCATGGAACGACAGGGGAGACCCAGTACTTC.

The sample holds a few counts of this clonotype. V gene TRBV29-1 combines with J gene TRBJ1-2; D ambiguous. V was shortened by 0 bases and J by 8 bases, with 10 bases between the two germline ends. Germline loops: CDR1 SQVTM, CDR2 ANQGSEA. The CDR3 sequence is 12 residues long. The CDR3 spells CSVEEAGVGYTF. The CDR3 nucleotides read TGCAGCGTTGAAGAGGCCGGGGTAGGCTACACCTTC.

This clonotype showed up just once. This rearrangement joins TRBV7-2 to TRBJ2-5; 11 positions agree with TRBD1. The V gene end was trimmed by 7 bases and the J gene end by 5 bases; junction bases not matched to a gene: 9. Germline V lookup: CDR1 SGHTA, CDR2 FQGNSA. CDR3 size: 15 residues. Here the CDR3 reads CASNPRTGGRETQYF. For the CDR3, the DNA is TGTGCCAGCAACCCTCGGACAGGGGGCCGGGAGACCCAGTACTTC.